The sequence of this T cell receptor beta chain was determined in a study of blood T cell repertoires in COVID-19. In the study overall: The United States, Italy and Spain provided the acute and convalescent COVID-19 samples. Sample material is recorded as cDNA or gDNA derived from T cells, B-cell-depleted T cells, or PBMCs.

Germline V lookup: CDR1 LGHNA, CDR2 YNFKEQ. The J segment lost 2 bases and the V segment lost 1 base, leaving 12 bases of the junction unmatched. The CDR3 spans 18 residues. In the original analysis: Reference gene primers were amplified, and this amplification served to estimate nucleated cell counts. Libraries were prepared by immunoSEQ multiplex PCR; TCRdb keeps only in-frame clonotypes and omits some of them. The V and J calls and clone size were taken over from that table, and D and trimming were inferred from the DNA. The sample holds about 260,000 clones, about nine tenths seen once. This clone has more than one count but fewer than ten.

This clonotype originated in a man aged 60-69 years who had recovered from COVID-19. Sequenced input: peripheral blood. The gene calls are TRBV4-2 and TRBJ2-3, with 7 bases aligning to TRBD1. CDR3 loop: CASSQGGRSGGDTDTQYF. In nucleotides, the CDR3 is TGTGCCAGCAGCCAAGGAGGCCGGTCAGGGGGAGACACAGATACGCAGTATTTT.